This passage covers 9 T cell receptor beta chains from one sample sequenced in a study of T-cell reconstitution after alpha-beta-depleted transplantation in children. It was with unique molecular identifiers that the TCRbeta library was prepared. In TCRdb, the PCR reads were re-called with MiXCR into one record per CDR3 protein. The sample lists fewer than 250,000 distinct CDR3 sequences; around 8% were seen once. The sample was PBMCs, mostly from graft donor cells, taken 180 days after TCRalphabeta/CD19-depleted stem cell transplant. Receptors were obtained from a male patient between 10 and 17 years old who had a stem cell transplant for acute lymphoblastic leukemia, so the T cells may come from the graft donor.

Ten or more counts support this clonotype. The V call is TRBV20-1, the J call TRBJ1-2; 12 bases fit TRBD1. CDR1 DFQATT and CDR2 SNEGSKA come from the germline V gene (reference sequence). The CDR3 length is 15 residues. V was clipped by 5 bases and J by 3 bases; unmatched bases: 7. The CDR3 here is CSARGGTGGDYGYTF. The CDR3 nucleotides read TGCAGTGCTCGCGGGGGGACAGGGGGCGACTATGGCTACACCTTC.

This clonotype occurred many times. CDR3 nucleotide sequence: TGTGCCAGCAGCCCCCTGAAGGCCAGGAGCTCCTACGAGCAGTACTTC. Translation: CASSPLKARSSYEQYF. The rearrangement links TRBV3-1 to TRBJ2-7; no definite D call. Germline V CDR1 and CDR2: LGHDT, YNNKEL (reference sequence). V lost 4 bases and J lost 0, with 16 bases in between. This CDR3 comprises 16 residues.

This clonotype has ten or more counts. The chain is built from TRBV20-1 and TRBJ1-5, with 10 positions matching TRBD1. Germline V gives CDR1 DFQATT, CDR2 SNEGSKA (reference sequence). The CDR3 loop spans 16 amino acids. The ends lost 3 bases at V and 0 bases at J; junction bases unmatched: 5. The CDR3 region is CSASRDRGYSNQPQHF. The CDR3 nucleotides read TGCAGTGCTAGCCGGGACAGGGGATATAGCAATCAGCCCCAGCATTTT.

This clonotype was seen repeatedly, ten times or more. The V gene is TRBV12-3 or TRBV12-4, the J gene TRBJ2-7; TRBD1 matches 7 bases. J gave up 3 bases and V 6 bases, and 5 bases lay outside the gene matches. The CDR3 extends over 13 amino acids. The CDR3, as DNA: TGTGCCAGCAGCTCGGACAGGTTCTACGAGCAGTACTTC. Translation gives CASSSDRFYEQYF.

V is TRBV12-3 or TRBV12-4 and J is TRBJ2-1, with 14 bases matching TRBD2. The CDR3 has 16 amino acids. V lost 6 bases and J lost 9; bases outside the gene matches: 10. The CDR3 reads CASSSGLAGAPGEQFF. The CDR3 DNA reads as TGTGCCAGCAGCTCGGGACTAGCGGGGGCCCCCGGTGAGCAGTTCTTC.

The sample holds many counts of this clonotype. The chain links TRBV4-1 to TRBJ2-1, with 7 bases aligning to TRBD2. The CDR3 has 15 residues. Germline values: CDR1 MGHRA, CDR2 YSYEKL. V lost 1 base and J lost 4; bases outside the gene matches: 4. CDR3 protein: CASSQVRGDYNEQFF. The CDR3, as DNA: TGCGCCAGCAGCCAAGTTCGGGGGGATTACAATGAGCAGTTCTTC.

The table lists this clonotype with many counts. The chain links TRBV7-9 to TRBJ2-1, with 9 nucleotides matching TRBD1. J was trimmed by 5 bases and V by 3 bases; bases with no gene match: 8. The CDR3 sequence is 16 residues long. Germline loops: CDR1 SEHNR, CDR2 FQNEAQ (reference sequence). The CDR3 DNA reads as TGTGCCAGCAGCTTTCCGGGACAGGGATTCGACAATGAGCAGTTCTTC. It is translated as CASSFPGQGFDNEQFF. Combining the CDR3 with reference TRBV7-9 and TRBJ2-1 gives the whole variable domain DTGVSQNPRHKITKRGQNVTFRCDPISEHNRLYWYRQTLGQGPEFLTYFQNEAQLEKSRLLSDRFSAERPKGSFSTLEIQRTEQGDSAMYLCASSFPGQGFDNEQFFGPGTRLTVL.

This clonotype was seen ten or more times. The chain has TRBV5-4 and TRBJ2-7; the D gene is possibly TRBD1 (6 bases). This CDR3 comprises 14 residues. The V and J ends lost 5 bases and 0 bases respectively, with 12 bases between them. Germline lookup yields CDR1 SGHNT and CDR2 YYREEE (reference sequence). This CDR3 is CASRQQGISYEQYF. CDR3 sequence (DNA): TGTGCCAGCAGGCAACAGGGTATCTCCTACGAGCAGTACTTC.

This clonotype has ten or more counts. The gene calls are TRBV7-9 and TRBJ2-3, with D possibly TRBD2 on 6 matching bases. Deletions cut 4 bases from V and 4 bases from J, with 15 bases between. Germline CDR1 SEHNR, CDR2 FQNEAQ (reference sequence). CDR3 length equals 15 residues. For the CDR3, the DNA is TGTGCCAGCAGCTCCCGACTAGATGGGTCAGATACGCAGTATTTT. It translates to CASSSRLDGSDTQYF.